Listed here are 28 T cell receptor beta chains from one sample, sequenced in a study of long-term antiretroviral therapy in people with HIV. A v3.0 immunoSEQ assay was performed at survey level. Using immunoSEQ multiplex PCR, the repertoire was profiled, and TCRdb retains in-frame clones only, with some absent. The repertoire holds 25,000 to 35,000 clones, with more than 70% as singletons. Material: unsorted PBMCs, obtained 0.8 years after starting antiretroviral therapy. The source is a woman aged 25 to 39 with HIV.

The sample holds a few counts of this clone. The chain has TRBV2 and TRBJ1-2; D is unclear. The germline V gene encodes CDR1 SNHLY and CDR2 FYNNEI. This CDR3 comprises 12 residues. Trimming took 7 bases from V and 2 from J, leaving 8 bases between them. The CDR3 loop is CASTSGNYGYTF. The CDR3 DNA follows: TGTGCCAGCACTTCCGGGAACTATGGCTACACCTTC.

This chain uses TRBV12-5 with TRBJ1-1, with D possibly being TRBD1 (5 bases). Trimming cost V 0 bases and J 7 bases, with 15 bases left between them. The CDR3 is 15 amino acids. Germline CDR1 and CDR2: LGHNT and FRNRAP. CDR3 in DNA: TGTGCTAGTGGTTTGGTCATGGGGCAGGGCGGTGAAGCTTTCTTT. The encoded protein is CASGLVMGQGGEAFF.

This clone was observed a single time. An end of the junction does not agree with germline; a read error may underlie this. V usage is TRBV11-2 and J usage is TRBJ1-1; D possibly corresponds to TRBD1 (5 bases). Germline assignment: CDR1 SGHAT and CDR2 FQNNGV. The CDR3 has 8 amino acids. The CDR3: CASGAVSF. The DNA of the CDR3 is TGTGCCAGCGGGGCAGTCTCATTT.

The chain links TRBV2 to TRBJ1-6, with D tentatively TRBD1 (5 bases). Germline assignment: CDR1 SNHLY and CDR2 FYNNEI. The ends were cut back, 3 bases at V and 7 bases at J, with 13 bases in the middle. The CDR3 loop spans 15 amino acids. CDR3: CASSDRQGANSPLHF. CDR3 bases: TGTGCCAGCAGTGATCGCCAGGGTGCAAATTCACCCCTCCACTTT.

This rearrangement joins TRBV5-1 to TRBJ1-6, with 7 bases lining up with TRBD1. Germline values: CDR1 SGHRS, CDR2 YFSETQ. This CDR3 has 14 residues. Trimming at V came to 5 bases and at J to 8 bases, leaving 7 bases not matched to a gene. The CDR3 protein is CASRQGDWDSPLHF. DNA for the CDR3: TGCGCCAGCAGGCAGGGGGATTGGGATTCACCCCTCCACTTT.

The V gene is TRBV5-1, the J gene TRBJ1-2; D is perhaps TRBD1 (6 bases). CDR1 is SGHRS, CDR2 YFSETQ, per germline. The CDR3 has 16 residues. The germline V and J ends were trimmed by 0 bases and 1 base, with 13 bases remaining between them. CDR3 DNA: TGCGCCAGCAGCTTGGGGACAGCAGCAAATAACTATGGCTACACCTTC. This gives the protein CASSLGTAANNYGYTF.

The rearrangement joins TRBV5-1 to TRBJ2-3; 8 positions match TRBD2. V gave up 5 bases and J gave up 1 base; unmatched junction bases: 6. Germline CDR1 and CDR2: SGHRS and YFSETQ. The CDR3 covers 15 residues. CDR3: CASRATSGRTDTQYF. The CDR3 DNA follows: TGCGCCAGCAGGGCCACTAGCGGCCGCACAGATACGCAGTATTTT.

The chain is built from TRBV7-2 and TRBJ2-7, with 9 nucleotides matching TRBD1. The CDR3 loop spans 16 amino acids. Germline CDR1 reads SGHTA; CDR2 reads FQGNSA. J gave up 4 bases and V 1 base, and 8 bases lay outside the gene matches. CDR3 DNA sequence: TGTGCCAGCAGCTTAGTACCACAGGGGGCGAAGTACGAGCAGTACTTC. As protein: CASSLVPQGAKYEQYF.

This clone was detected once. This chain joins TRBV7-3 and TRBJ2-3, with 9 bases fitting TRBD2. The CDR3 sequence is 14 residues long. Germline lookup yields CDR1 SGHTA and CDR2 FQGTGA. The trim removed 3 bases at V and 4 bases at J, leaving 2 bases unmatched. The CDR3 region is CASSLGGGADTQYF. DNA of the CDR3: TGTGCCAGCAGCTTGGGCGGGGGGGCAGATACGCAGTATTTT.

The rearrangement links TRBV5-6 to TRBJ1-2; perhaps TRBD1 as D (5 bases). V dropped 0 bases and J dropped 2 bases, with 11 bases sitting between them. Germline-derived CDR1 and CDR2 are SGHDT and YYEEEE. This CDR3 has 15 residues. Here the CDR3 reads CASSLARDGNYGYTF. The CDR3 nucleotides read TGTGCCAGCAGCTTGGCTCGGGACGGAAACTATGGCTACACCTTC.

This clone was observed once. V gene TRBV2 combines with J gene TRBJ1-5; TRBD1 matches 9 bases. The length of the CDR3 is 14 residues. Germline-derived CDR1 and CDR2 are SNHLY and FYNNEI. J lost 2 bases, V lost 7 bases, and 3 bases had no gene match. For the CDR3, the DNA is TGTGCCAGCACCTGGACAGGGGGCAATCAGCCCCAGCATTTT. Its translation: CASTWTGGNQPQHF.

V is TRBV9 and J is TRBJ1-1, with 7 bases aligning to TRBD1. Trimming at V came to 0 bases and at J to 0 bases, leaving 5 bases not matched to a gene. This CDR3 comprises 16 residues. In germline, CDR1 is SGDLS, CDR2 YYNGEE. The CDR3 region is CASSVGQGVMNTEAFF. As DNA, the CDR3 is TGTGCCAGCAGCGTAGGACAGGGAGTTATGAACACTGAAGCTTTCTTT.

The genes are TRBV29-1 and TRBJ2-1; 9 bases fit TRBD2. V was clipped by 7 bases and J by 1 base; unmatched bases: 2. The CDR3 has 13 residues. Germline V gives CDR1 SQVTM, CDR2 ANQGSEA. The CDR3 protein is CSGGLASYNEQFF. As DNA, the CDR3 is TGCAGCGGCGGACTAGCGTCCTACAATGAGCAGTTCTTC.

V usage is TRBV9 and J usage is TRBJ2-1, with D uncertain. V shed 1 base and J shed 3 bases, with 11 bases lying between them. Germline values: CDR1 SGDLS, CDR2 YYNGEE. This CDR3 is 15 amino acids long. The CDR3 is CASSVMGLNYNEQFF. Written as DNA, the CDR3 is TGTGCCAGCAGCGTAATGGGGTTAAACTACAATGAGCAGTTCTTC.

The genes are TRBV5-6 and TRBJ2-7; 9 nucleotides align to TRBD1. This CDR3 is 15 amino acids long. Germline V lookup: CDR1 SGHDT, CDR2 YYEEEE. V was clipped by 4 bases and J by 0 bases; unmatched bases: 5. This CDR3 is CASSTPGQGSYEQYF. In DNA, the CDR3 is TGTGCCAGCAGCACCCCGGGACAGGGCTCCTACGAGCAGTACTTC.

The V call is TRBV10-3, the J call TRBJ2-7; D not certain. CDR3 length equals 11 residues. Trimming shortened V by 10 bases and J by 6 bases, and 13 bases separated the two germline ends. Per germline, CDR1 ENHRY and CDR2 SYGVKD. The CDR3 nucleotides read TGTGCCACCCTTCGCCCCCCCGAGCAGTACGTC. Translation gives CATLRPPEQYV.

The chain carries TRBV18 and TRBJ2-7, with TRBD1 matching over 9 bases. Germline lookup yields CDR1 KGHSH and CDR2 LQKENI. The J segment lost 3 bases and the V segment lost 2 bases, leaving 8 bases of the junction unmatched. This CDR3 is 16 amino acids long. CDR3 protein: CASSPAETGGIYEQYF. CDR3 bases: TGTGCCAGCTCACCAGCCGAGACAGGGGGGATCTACGAGCAGTACTTC.

The chain is built from TRBV5-1 and TRBJ2-2; no clear D gene. CDR1 is SGHRS and CDR2 is YFSETQ in the germline V gene. The CDR3 contains 13 residues. The V end was cut by 1 base, the J end by 6 bases, with 7 bases between. The DNA of the CDR3 is TGCGCCAGCAGCTTGCAGTGGCCCGGGGAGCTGTTTTTT. Encoded protein: CASSLQWPGELFF. The full variable domain, its missing parts supplied by reference TRBV5-1 and TRBJ2-2, is KAGVTQTPRYLIKTRGQQVTLSCSPISGHRSVSWYQQTPGQGLQFLFEYFSETQRNKGNFPGRFSGRQFSNSRSEMNVSTLELGDSALYLCASSLQWPGELFFGEGSRLTVL.

The CDR3 nucleotides read TGTGCCAGCAACGAGGGGACCAACTATGGCTACACCTTC. Translating it yields CASNEGTNYGYTF. This sequence joins TRBV28 and TRBJ1-2; maybe TRBD1 (5 bases). V shed 7 bases and J shed 2 bases, with 11 bases lying between them. This CDR3 comprises 13 residues. Looked up from germline, CDR1 is MDHEN and CDR2 is SYDVKM.

This clone has a handful of counts. V is TRBV11-2 and J is TRBJ1-2; tentative D call: TRBD1 (6 bases). Per germline, CDR1 SGHAT and CDR2 FQNNGV. There are 14 residues in the CDR3. V was trimmed by 5 bases and J by 4 bases, leaving 14 bases between them. The CDR3 DNA reads TGTGCCAGCAGCACCGCCCCACAGGGCTATGGCTACACCTTC. Protein product: CASSTAPQGYGYTF.

The CDR3 reads CAISESGSNYGYTF. CDR3 in DNA: TGTGCCATCAGTGAGTCGGGCAGTAACTATGGCTACACCTTC. This rearrangement joins TRBV10-3 to TRBJ1-2; D gene uncertain. CDR1 is ENHRY and CDR2 is SYGVKD in the germline V gene. CDR3 length: 14 amino acids. Trimming removed 0 bases from V and 1 base from J, with 6 bases in between.

V gene TRBV5-1 combines with J gene TRBJ2-3; D might be TRBD1 or TRBD2, each matching 5 bases. CDR1 and CDR2 (germline): SGHRS, YFSETQ. This CDR3 region has 12 residues. The V and J ends lost 4 bases and 6 bases respectively, with 9 bases between them. The CDR3 nucleotides are TGCGCCAGCAGCACATGGGGGGATACGCAGTATTTT. This translates into CASSTWGDTQYF.

V is TRBV2 and J is TRBJ2-5, with TRBD1 identical over 7 bases. The CDR3 consists of 13 residues. V lost 9 bases and J lost 5; bases outside the gene matches: 9. In germline, CDR1 is SNHLY, CDR2 FYNNEI. CDR3 loop: CASTGTADETQYF. For the CDR3, the DNA is TGTGCCAGTACTGGGACAGCCGACGAGACCCAGTACTTC.

The V gene is TRBV4-1, the J gene TRBJ1-4; D is undetermined. The CDR3 loop spans 16 amino acids. The germline CDR1 and CDR2 sequences are MGHRA and YSYEKL. V was shortened by 1 base and J by 5 bases, with 14 bases between the two germline ends. This CDR3 is CASSQGLLERNEKLFF. In DNA form, the CDR3 reads TGCGCCAGCAGCCAAGGACTCCTGGAGCGGAATGAAAAACTGTTTTTT.

The rearrangement joins TRBV12-5 to TRBJ1-6; weak D call: TRBD1 (5 bases). CDR1 is LGHNT and CDR2 is FRNRAP in the germline V gene. CDR3 length: 18 amino acids. Between the trimmed V and J ends, which lost 0 bases and 0 bases, there was a span of 12 bases. The CDR3 loop is CASGLVLGVSSYNSPLHF. Written as DNA, the CDR3 is TGTGCTAGTGGTTTGGTATTGGGGGTAAGCTCCTATAATTCACCCCTCCACTTT.

The chain uses TRBV5-1 and TRBJ2-1; TRBD2 is a possible D gene (5 bases). CDR1 SGHRS and CDR2 YFSETQ come from the germline V gene. Trimming removed 0 bases from V and 0 bases from J, with 10 bases in between. The CDR3 runs to 16 residues. The CDR3 sequence is CASSLALGSSYNEQFF. The DNA for the CDR3 is TGCGCCAGCAGCTTGGCCTTAGGGAGCTCCTACAATGAGCAGTTCTTC.

This chain uses TRBV5-5 with TRBJ2-7; D may match TRBD1 or TRBD2 (6 bases each). CDR3 length: 15 amino acids. V was pared by 1 base and J by 2 bases, with 13 bases between. Looked up from germline, CDR1 is SGHKS and CDR2 is YYEKEE (reference sequence). The CDR3 region is CASSLTGTSAYEQYF. Here the CDR3 DNA reads TGTGCCAGCAGCTTGACAGGGACTTCAGCCTACGAGCAGTACTTC.

The chain uses TRBV7-6 and TRBJ1-1; D remains unclear. The CDR3 spans 13 residues. V shed 2 bases and J shed 0 bases, with 4 bases lying between them. Germline lookup yields CDR1 SGHVS and CDR2 FNYEAQ. Here the CDR3 DNA reads TGTGCCAGCAGCTTACAGATGAACACTGAAGCTTTCTTT. This gives the protein CASSLQMNTEAFF. The variable domain in full, completed from reference TRBV7-6 and TRBJ1-1, reads GAGVSQSPRYKVTKRGQDVALRCDPISGHVSLYWYRQALGQGPEFLTYFNYEAQQDKSGLPNDRFSAERPEGSISTLTIQRTEQRDSAMYRCASSLQMNTEAFFGQGTRLTVV.